This is a list of T cell receptor beta chains from one sample in a study of blood T cells in healthy people across ages. MiXCR was run by TCRdb on the 5' RACE reads, yielding one entry per CDR3 protein. Counted here are around 800,000 distinct CDR3 sequences, roughly 50% occurring once; the ten biggest clones make up around 41%. The source material was blood. The receptors were gathered from a man aged 80 or over in good health. The CDR3 runs from the conserved cysteine through the conserved F or W. The D gene is left open where the match is weak. Some rows mark clone size as missing; the rest say once, few, many or name a class of expanded clone.

d_gene,j_gene,v_gene,abundance,CDR3aa,CDR3nt
NA,TRBJ2-5,TRBV6-5,NA,CASSNSGETQYF,TGTGCCAGCAGTAACTCAGGAGAGACCCAGTACTTC
NA,TRBJ1-4,TRBV3-1,NA,CASSQGWFNEKLFF,TGTGCCAGCAGCCAAGGCTGGTTTAATGAAAAACTGTTTTTT
NA,TRBJ1-2,TRBV20-1,NA,CSAPPRGGSGYTF,TGCAGTGCCCCTCCCCGGGGGGGAAGTGGCTACACCTTC
TRBD2,TRBJ2-1,TRBV7-2,few,CASSLVGGSSYNEQFF,TGTGCCAGCAGCTTAGTGGGCGGGAGCTCCTACAATGAGCAGTTCTTC
NA,TRBJ2-5,TRBV6-5,NA,CASSYSDGEWTQYF,TGTGCCAGCAGTTACTCGGACGGGGAGTGGACCCAGTACTTC
NA,TRBJ2-5,TRBV18,NA,CASSPGSPRETQYF,TGTGCCAGCTCACCAGGAAGTCCGAGGGAGACCCAGTACTTC
TRBD1,TRBJ1-1,TRBV29-1,many,CSVHRGNTEAFF,TGCAGCGTCCACAGGGGGAACACTGAAGCTTTCTTT
NA,TRBJ2-1,TRBV5-1,NA,CASSLGPEDYNEQFF,TGCGCCAGCAGCTTGGGGCCAGAAGATTACAATGAGCAGTTCTTC
TRBD2,TRBJ2-5,TRBV4-2,once,CASSQGVAGGQETQYF,TGTGCCAGCAGCCAAGGAGTAGCGGGAGGACAAGAGACCCAGTACTTC
NA,TRBJ2-1,TRBV9,NA,CASSARSGWNEQFF,TGTGCCAGCAGCGCTCGCTCAGGCTGGAATGAGCAGTTCTTC
NA,TRBJ2-1,TRBV6-2/TRBV6-3,NA,CASSYRVTYNEQFF,TGTGCCAGCAGTTACAGGGTTACCTACAATGAGCAGTTCTTC
NA,TRBJ1-2,TRBV20-1,NA,CSARDLIYGYTF,TGCAGTGCTAGAGATTTGATCTATGGCTACACCTTC
NA,TRBJ1-1,TRBV4-1,NA,CASSHGAMNTEAFF,TGCGCCAGCAGCCACGGGGCAATGAACACTGAAGCTTTCTTT
NA,TRBJ2-7,TRBV28,NA,CASTIPQSSYEQYF,TGTGCCAGCACCATACCGCAGAGCTCCTACGAGCAGTACTTC
TRBD2,TRBJ2-7,TRBV5-1,NA,CASSLKPAGLNEQYF,TGCGCCAGCAGCTTGAAGCCAGCGGGACTCAATGAGCAGTACTTC
NA,TRBJ1-6,TRBV7-3,NA,CASNLRQANSPLHF,TGTGCCAGCAACTTAAGACAGGCGAATTCACCCCTCCACTTT
NA,TRBJ2-7,TRBV20-1,few,CSARDFRKGEGLGEQYF,TGCAGTGCTAGAGATTTCCGTAAGGGGGAGGGCCTCGGCGAGCAGTACTTC
NA,TRBJ2-5,TRBV11-2,NA,CASSLDKAGRETQYF,TGTGCCAGCAGCTTAGATAAGGCAGGGCGGGAGACCCAGTACTTC
TRBD2,TRBJ2-2,TRBV7-8,NA,CASSLGTMRAGELFF,TGTGCCAGCAGCTTGGGGACTATGAGAGCCGGGGAGCTGTTTTTT
NA,TRBJ2-2,TRBV6-4,NA,CASSREGSTGELFF,TGTGCCAGCAGCAGGGAAGGGAGCACCGGGGAGCTGTTTTTT
NA,TRBJ1-1,TRBV29-1,few,CSVLIWTDSTEAFF,TGCAGCGTTTTAATTTGGACAGATAGCACTGAAGCTTTCTTT
TRBD2,TRBJ2-7,TRBV10-3,few,CAIGGTSGYEQYF,TGTGCCATCGGGGGGACTAGCGGCTACGAGCAGTACTTC
TRBD1,TRBJ1-1,TRBV12-3/TRBV12-4,NA,CASRRSGTGSEAFF,TGTGCCAGCAGACGTTCTGGGACAGGGAGTGAAGCTTTCTTT
NA,TRBJ2-7,TRBV5-1,NA,CASSLGREKSYEQYF,TGCGCCAGCAGCTTGGGCCGGGAAAAATCCTACGAGCAGTACTTC
TRBD2,TRBJ2-1,TRBV10-3,few,CAISRTTSGNNEQFF,TGTGCCATCAGTCGGACGACTAGCGGAAACAATGAGCAGTTCTTC
TRBD1,TRBJ1-2,TRBV29-1,NA,CSVDQGAYGYTF,TGCAGCGTTGACCAGGGGGCCTATGGCTACACCTTC
TRBD1,TRBJ2-7,TRBV20-1,NA,CSARVTGASYEQYF,TGCAGTGCTAGAGTTACAGGGGCCTCCTACGAGCAGTACTTC
NA,TRBJ2-7,TRBV4-1,few,CASSQEGLGTGEQYF,TGCGCCAGCAGCCAAGAGGGACTCGGGACGGGGGAGCAGTACTTC
TRBD2,TRBJ2-1,TRBV29-1,NA,CSTGLAGGEQFF,TGCAGCACGGGACTAGCGGGAGGGGAGCAGTTCTTC
TRBD2,TRBJ2-1,TRBV2,NA,CASSASSGRSYNEQFF,TGTGCCAGCAGCGCTTCTAGCGGACGCTCCTACAATGAGCAGTTCTTC
NA,TRBJ2-7,TRBV9,few,CASSVGLVGSNSYEQYF,TGTGCCAGCAGCGTAGGACTAGTTGGGAGCAATAGCTACGAGCAGTACTTC
NA,TRBJ1-1,TRBV12-3/TRBV12-4,NA,CASSLGLQGGTEAFF,TGTGCCAGCAGTTTAGGTTTGCAGGGTGGTACTGAAGCTTTCTTT
NA,TRBJ2-1,TRBV28,NA,CASSLWRATSYNEQFF,TGTGCCAGCAGTTTGTGGAGAGCGACTAGCTACAATGAGCAGTTCTTC
TRBD1,TRBJ2-7,TRBV4-1,NA,CASSQNTGGYEQYF,TGCGCCAGCAGCCAAAATACAGGGGGCTACGAGCAGTACTTC
NA,TRBJ1-5,TRBV24-1,NA,CATSGPDLNGRYSNQPQHF,TGTGCCACCAGTGGCCCTGACTTAAACGGGCGTTATAGCAATCAGCCCCAGCATTTT
TRBD2,TRBJ2-1,TRBV28,NA,CASSLWGAGDNEQFF,TGTGCCAGCAGTTTATGGGGAGCGGGAGACAATGAGCAGTTCTTC
NA,TRBJ2-7,TRBV14,NA,CASSPARPYEQYF,TGTGCCAGCAGCCCGGCCAGGCCCTACGAGCAGTACTTC
NA,TRBJ1-2,TRBV20-1,NA,CSARAGQNYGYTF,TGCAGTGCTAGGGCAGGGCAGAACTATGGCTACACCTTC
NA,TRBJ1-4,TRBV4-2,few,CASSQRGRVDEKLFF,TGTGCCAGCAGCCAAAGGGGGAGGGTGGATGAAAAACTGTTTTTT
TRBD2,TRBJ2-5,TRBV2,once,CASSERGLAIETQYF,TGTGCCAGCAGTGAAAGGGGACTAGCAATTGAGACCCAGTACTTC
NA,TRBJ2-1,TRBV10-3,NA,CAITPLWDNEQFF,TGTGCCATCACTCCGCTGTGGGACAATGAGCAGTTCTTC
NA,TRBJ2-7,TRBV4-1,NA,CASSQDPKGASSYEQYF,TGCGCCAGCAGCCAAGATCCCAAGGGCGCAAGCTCCTACGAGCAGTACTTC
NA,TRBJ1-5,TRBV3-1,NA,CASSQKGLSNQPQHF,TGTGCCAGCAGCCAAAAAGGACTTAGCAATCAGCCCCAGCATTTT
NA,TRBJ2-7,TRBV14,few,CASSLLRETEQYF,TGTGCCAGCAGCCTGTTACGGGAGACCGAGCAGTACTTC
TRBD1,TRBJ2-7,TRBV29-1,few,CSVVWLGQGSYEQYF,TGCAGCGTCGTGTGGCTCGGACAGGGTTCCTACGAGCAGTACTTC
NA,TRBJ2-7,TRBV29-1,NA,CSVKGGGQTYEQYF,TGCAGCGTTAAAGGGGGAGGCCAGACCTACGAGCAGTACTTC
TRBD2,TRBJ2-7,TRBV27,few,CASRTSGRKNEQYF,TGTGCCAGTAGAACTAGCGGGAGAAAGAACGAGCAGTACTTC
NA,TRBJ2-7,TRBV5-1,many,CASSRTVQSSYEQYF,TGCGCCAGCAGCCGGACCGTGCAGAGCTCCTACGAGCAGTACTTC
TRBD2,TRBJ2-3,TRBV2,once,CASSEGWGGSTDTQYF,TGTGCCAGCAGTGAAGGGTGGGGAGGGAGCACAGATACGCAGTATTTT
TRBD2,TRBJ2-1,TRBV20-1,NA,CSARSGRGRTFF,TGCAGTGCCCGTAGCGGGCGCGGGAGAACGTTCTTC
NA,TRBJ2-3,TRBV11-2,NA,CASSLDLGYAYF,TGTGCCAGCAGCTTAGATTTAGGATACGCGTATTTT
TRBD1,TRBJ2-1,TRBV10-3,NA,CAISEDRDYNEQFF,TGTGCCATCAGTGAGGACAGGGATTACAATGAGCAGTTCTTC
TRBD1,TRBJ2-4,TRBV3-1,NA,CASSPGTGLFSIQYF,TGTGCCAGCAGCCCCGGGACAGGCCTGTTTAGCATTCAGTACTTC